This is a list of T cell receptor beta chains from one sample in a study of T cells in Graves' hyperthyroidism and ophthalmopathy. In TCRdb, the multiplex PCR reads were re-called with MiXCR into one record per CDR3 protein. The table shows 640,000 or so distinct CDR3 sequences, with approximately 15% occurring only once. Input material: blood. Receptor source: a woman between 18 and 29 years old with Graves' ophthalmopathy. The CDR3 runs from the conserved cysteine through the conserved F or W.

TRBV9	CASSSQGLHTDTQYF
TRBV29-1	CSVDGTGMNTEAFF
TRBV27	CASSPRWGRTEAFF
TRBV7-9	CASSQAGNLDEQYF
TRBV27	CASRPGPADNSPLHF
TRBV9	CASSAEVLHGYTF
TRBV29-1	CSVDTSGELFF
TRBV4-2	CASISTGEGRTGELFF
TRBV7-2	CASSFGTSGGSQFF
TRBV6-2/TRBV6-3	CASSTYDQGAYGYTF
TRBV5-1	CASSFGTGNSPLHF
TRBV5-5	CASRAGTTTTEAFF
TRBV30	CAWGTGLSGNTIYF
TRBV13	CASSSPRQAEQYF
TRBV6-2/TRBV6-3	CASSYGLAGYEQYF
TRBV9	CASSVGGAWNTEAFF
TRBV6-6	CASSYSSGQGGAFF
TRBV6-1	CASSERPSGRRLTYNEQFF
TRBV7-3	CASSLSRRSSYNEQFF
TRBV27	CASSFLITPGNNEQFF
TRBV12-3/TRBV12-4	CASSRDHSYEQYF
TRBV11-1	CASSSSSGNTIYF
TRBV7-2	CASSPYGPGEQFF
TRBV12-3/TRBV12-4	CASIYSGLANTDTQYF
TRBV10-3	CAISESHPAGNQPQHF
TRBV12-3/TRBV12-4	CASSETGWRTEAFF
TRBV7-9	CASSSRQGTNSGANVLTF
TRBV4-2	CASSQEMGGDREAFF
TRBV12-3/TRBV12-4	CASSLINSSYEQYF
TRBV14	CASSPSSGYEQYF
TRBV4-3	CASAPQDRPAEAFF
TRBV11-3	CASSLDPTAGLETIYNEQFF
TRBV20-1	CSTLRGRTSGGYEQYF
TRBV28	CASSLAQSNTEAFF